This T cell receptor (beta chain) was profiled in a study of T-cell memory formation after mild COVID-19. Whole-study results and caveats: Shrinking CD4+ clones resided mostly in CM and EM, and CD8+ ones in EMRA. Pre-infection memory contained some responding clones, which suggested that cross-reactive memory had joined. Among clones contracting day 15 to 85, CD4/CD8 was balanced, whereas later expanders leaned CD4+.

For this clonotype: Its specificity is unknown.

This CDR3 contains 13 residues. V was pared by 3 bases and J by 3 bases, with 9 bases between. TCRdb used MiXCR to reprocess the 5' RACE reads, holding one entry per CDR3 protein. The table includes 170,000 or so distinct CDR3 sequences, over 20% detected once. The specimen was PBMCs or a T cell subset sorted from them (not recorded which). The chain couples TRBV12-3 or TRBV12-4 to TRBJ2-7, with D tentatively TRBD1 (5 bases). The TCR was taken from an adult woman who had mild COVID-19 (a few samples of this study predate the infection). Cell type and time point are not known. CDR3 DNA sequence: TGTGCCAGCAGTTTGACAGAAAGCTACGAGCAGTACTTC. Its protein product is CASSLTESYEQYF.